Below are 15 T cell receptor beta chains sequenced from a single sample in a study of beta chain features in type 1 diabetes. Points from the study as a whole: Shorter TCRB CDR3s, moderately but significantly so, were found in Type 1 diabetes patients in all four CD4+ subsets.

The antigens these receptors bind are not known. What was sequenced were expressed TCRB transcripts, since all of the isolated RNA had been reverse transcribed. The data were produced by immunoSEQ multiplex PCR, yet TCRdb's version contains in-frame clones alone and is incomplete. The sample has about 270,000 clones, more than 13% seen once; the top ten hold 0.015% to 0.02%. Sequencing was done on a sample of naive CD4+ T cells from blood. The origin of the receptors is a man younger than 40 with type 1 diabetes.

The chain employs TRBV7-9 and TRBJ1-2; 8 nucleotides match TRBD1. The CDR3 is 13 amino acids. V dropped 3 bases and J dropped 4; count of bases not matched to a gene: 1. Germline V gene lookup returns CDR1 SEHNR and CDR2 FQNEAQ (reference sequence). CDR3: CASSFQGAYGYTF. In DNA, the CDR3 is TGTGCCAGCAGCTTCCAGGGGGCCTATGGCTACACCTTC. The entire variable domain, with the rest obtained from reference TRBV7-9 and TRBJ1-2, is as follows: DTGVSQNPRHKITKRGQNVTFRCDPISEHNRLYWYRQTLGQGPEFLTYFQNEAQLEKSRLLSDRFSAERPKGSFSTLEIQRTEQGDSAMYLCASSFQGAYGYTFGSGTRLTVV.

The chain uses TRBV19 and TRBJ2-4; D is perhaps TRBD1 (5 bases). Germline assignment: CDR1 LNHDA and CDR2 SQIVND (reference sequence). This CDR3 has 14 residues. V gave up 5 bases and J gave up 6 bases, with 14 bases separating them. CDR3 sequence: CASSGRQGVNIQYF. The CDR3 region has the DNA TGTGCCAGTAGTGGGCGGCAGGGCGTAAACATTCAGTACTTC. The full variable domain, with the rest looked up from reference TRBV19 and TRBJ2-4, is DGGITQSPKYLFRKEGQNVTLSCEQNLNHDAMYWYRQDPGQGLRLIYYSQIVNDFQKGDIAEGYSVSREKKESFPLTVTSAQKNPTAFYLCASSGRQGVNIQYFGAGTRLSVL.

The rearrangement links TRBV7-3 to TRBJ2-3; D possibly corresponds to TRBD2 (5 bases). The CDR3 has 13 amino acids. The V and J ends lost 5 bases and 6 bases respectively, with 12 bases between them. Germline CDR1 is SGHTA and CDR2 is FQGTGA. CDR3 DNA sequence: TGTGCCAGCAGCGGACTGAGCAGGGATACGCAGTATTTT. Protein: CASSGLSRDTQYF.

The genes are TRBV30 and TRBJ1-5; 9 bases are shared with TRBD1. There are 14 residues in the CDR3. Trimming took 3 bases from V and 5 from J; bases not matched to a gene: 5. CDR1 is GTSNPN, CDR2 SVGIG, per germline (reference sequence). CDR3: CAWRRQGVDQPQHF. CDR3 DNA sequence: TGTGCCTGGAGACGACAGGGGGTGGATCAGCCCCAGCATTTT.

V usage is TRBV28 and J usage is TRBJ2-1; possibly TRBD2 for D (5 bases). Germline CDR1 MDHEN, CDR2 SYDVKM. This CDR3 contains 15 residues. V was trimmed by 4 bases and J by 6 bases, leaving 16 bases between them. The CDR3 sequence: CASSSPGIAGNEQFF. The CDR3 region has the DNA TGTGCCAGCAGTTCCCCCGGGATAGCAGGCAATGAGCAGTTCTTC.

The chain employs TRBV5-1 and TRBJ2-1; 7 bases agree with TRBD1. The CDR3 loop spans 15 amino acids. V lost 3 bases and J lost 3; bases outside the gene matches: 6. The germline V gene has CDR1 SGHRS and CDR2 YFSETQ. CDR3 residues: CASSSSDRHYNEQFF. The CDR3 nucleotides are TGCGCCAGCAGCTCCTCGGACAGGCACTACAATGAGCAGTTCTTC.

CDR3 residues: CASSRDMGTDTQYF. CDR3 coding DNA: TGTGCCAGCAGCCGTGACATGGGCACAGATACGCAGTATTTT. The rearrangement uses TRBV5-6 and TRBJ2-3, with D uncertain. The CDR3 has 14 amino acids. Germline-derived CDR1 and CDR2 are SGHDT and YYEEEE. V gave up 4 bases and J gave up 1 base, with 10 bases separating them.

This clone was counted between two and nine times. The rearrangement uses TRBV7-2 and TRBJ2-7; D unresolved. Germline values: CDR1 SGHTA, CDR2 FQGNSA. The V end was cut by 5 bases, the J end by 0 bases, with 8 bases between. The CDR3 runs 13 residues. CDR3 region: CASSPVSSYEQYF. DNA for the CDR3: TGTGCCAGCAGCCCCGTGAGCTCCTACGAGCAGTACTTC.

This clone was seen a handful of times. V gene TRBV19 combines with J gene TRBJ2-7; 9 bases fit TRBD2. Losses at the gene ends were 3 bases for V and 7 bases for J; bases not matched to a gene: 13. The CDR3 length is 16 residues. CDR1 is LNHDA, CDR2 SQIVND, per germline (reference sequence). The CDR3 sequence is CASSIGSASGKDEQYF. In DNA, the CDR3 is TGTGCCAGTAGTATTGGGTCGGCTAGCGGGAAGGATGAGCAGTACTTC.

This clone has a handful of counts. This rearrangement joins TRBV4-2 to TRBJ1-5; tentative D call: TRBD1 (6 bases). Germline values: CDR1 LGHNA, CDR2 YNFKEQ. Trimming stripped 2 bases from V and 3 bases from J, with 11 bases between. The CDR3 contains 15 residues. CDR3 sequence: CASSQQTGTNQPQHF. DNA of the CDR3: TGTGCCAGCAGCCAACAAACAGGGACCAATCAGCCCCAGCATTTT.

The chain joins TRBV6-5 to TRBJ2-7; 10 bases map to TRBD2. With V trimmed by 3 bases and J by 3 bases, 8 bases remained unmatched. The CDR3 totals 16 residues. Looked up from germline, CDR1 is MNHEY and CDR2 is SVGAGI. The CDR3 nucleotides are TGTGCCAGCAGTTATTCCCAAGCGGGAGGGCACTACGAGCAGTACTTC. Protein sequence: CASSYSQAGGHYEQYF.

This clone turned up a few times. V gene TRBV28 combines with J gene TRBJ2-1, with D perhaps matching TRBD1 (6 bases). The CDR3 runs to 13 residues. Germline V gene sequence: CDR1 MDHEN, CDR2 SYDVKM. V lost 5 bases, J lost 6 bases, and 11 bases lay in between. The CDR3 loop reads CASSLGQFNEQFF. The CDR3 coding sequence is TGTGCCAGCAGTCTTGGACAGTTCAATGAGCAGTTCTTC.

There are a few counts of this clone. The J gene is TRBJ1-1, the V gene TRBV29-1, with D perhaps TRBD1 (5 bases). Germline V lookup: CDR1 SQVTM, CDR2 ANQGSEA. The length of the CDR3 is 15 residues. V was pared by 4 bases and J by 1 base, with 16 bases between. In nucleotides, the CDR3 is TGCAGCGTTGGGGTCCGAAGGACAAGGAACACTGAAGCTTTCTTT. This codes for CSVGVRRTRNTEAFF.

This clone has just a few counts. The chain is built from TRBV6-8 and TRBJ2-5; TRBD1 matches 9 bases. Germline CDR1 reads MNHGY; CDR2 reads SAAAGT. V shed 8 bases, J shed 6 bases, and the junction held 10 bases outside the gene matches. The CDR3 runs 14 residues. This CDR3 reads CASGPPDRGQTQYF. In DNA, the CDR3 is TGTGCCAGCGGCCCCCCGGACAGGGGTCAGACCCAGTACTTC.

This clone was found many times. The J gene is TRBJ2-3, the V gene TRBV29-1; 8 bases fit TRBD2. V lost 6 bases and J lost 3; bases outside the gene matches: 5. CDR3 length: 13 amino acids. Looked up from germline, CDR1 is SQVTM and CDR2 is ANQGSEA. The CDR3 DNA sequence: TGCAGCGTCGGGAGGGCCATGACAGATACGCAGTATTTT. Protein: CSVGRAMTDTQYF.